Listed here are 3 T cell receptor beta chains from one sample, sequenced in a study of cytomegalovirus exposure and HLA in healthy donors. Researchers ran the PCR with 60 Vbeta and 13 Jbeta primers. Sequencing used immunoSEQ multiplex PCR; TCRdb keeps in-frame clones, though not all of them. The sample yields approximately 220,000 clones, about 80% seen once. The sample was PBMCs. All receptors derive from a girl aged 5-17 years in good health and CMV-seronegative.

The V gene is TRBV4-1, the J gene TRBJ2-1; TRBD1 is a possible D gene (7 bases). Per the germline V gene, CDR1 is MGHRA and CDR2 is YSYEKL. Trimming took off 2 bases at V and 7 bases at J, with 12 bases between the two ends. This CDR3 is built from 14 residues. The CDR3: CASSQKSGGNEQFF. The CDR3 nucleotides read TGCGCCAGCAGCCAAAAGTCAGGGGGGAATGAGCAGTTCTTC.

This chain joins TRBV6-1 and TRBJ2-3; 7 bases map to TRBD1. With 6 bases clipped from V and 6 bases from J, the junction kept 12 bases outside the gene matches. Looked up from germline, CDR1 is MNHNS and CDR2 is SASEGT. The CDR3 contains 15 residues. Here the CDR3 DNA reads TGTGCCAGCAGAGTTACAGGGGCCAGCAGTGATACGCAGTATTTT. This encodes CASRVTGASSDTQYF.

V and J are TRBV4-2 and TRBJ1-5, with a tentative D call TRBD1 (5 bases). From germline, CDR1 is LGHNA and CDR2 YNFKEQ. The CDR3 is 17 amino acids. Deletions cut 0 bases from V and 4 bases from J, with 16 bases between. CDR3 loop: CASSQEGGGGTNQPQHF. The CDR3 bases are TGTGCCAGCAGCCAAGAAGGTGGGGGGGGGACTAATCAGCCCCAGCATTTT.